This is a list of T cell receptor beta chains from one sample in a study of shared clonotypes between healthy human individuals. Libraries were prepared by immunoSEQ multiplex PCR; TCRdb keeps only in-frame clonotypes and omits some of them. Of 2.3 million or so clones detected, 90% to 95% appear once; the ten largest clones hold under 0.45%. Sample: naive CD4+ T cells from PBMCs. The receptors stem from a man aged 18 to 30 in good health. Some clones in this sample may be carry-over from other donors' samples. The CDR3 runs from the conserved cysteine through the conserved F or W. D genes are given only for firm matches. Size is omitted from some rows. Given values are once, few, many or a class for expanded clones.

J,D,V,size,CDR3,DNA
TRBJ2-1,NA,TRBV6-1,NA,CASTWAGSYFWFF,TGTGCCAGCACATGGGCGGGTTCCTATTTTTGGTTCTTC
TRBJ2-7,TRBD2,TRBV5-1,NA,CASSWGSGPYEQYF,TGCGCCAGCAGCTGGGGTAGCGGGCCCTACGAGCAGTACTTC
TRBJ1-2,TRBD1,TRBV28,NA,CASSFIRGQGAPGYTF,TGTGCCAGCAGTTTTATCCGAGGACAGGGGGCGCCTGGCTACACCTTC
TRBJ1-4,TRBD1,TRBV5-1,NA,CASSTGDTNEKLFF,TGCGCCAGCAGTACAGGGGACACTAATGAAAAACTGTTTTTT
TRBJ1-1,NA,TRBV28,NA,CASSSRYTEAFF,TGTGCCAGCAGTTCCAGATACACTGAAGCTTTCTTT
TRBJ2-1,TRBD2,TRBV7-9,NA,CASSSGTSGNNEQFF,TGTGCCAGCAGCTCTGGGACTAGCGGAAACAATGAGCAGTTCTTC
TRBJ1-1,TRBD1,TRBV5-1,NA,CASSFTRQGWGTTEAFF,TGCGCCAGCAGCTTTACACGACAGGGTTGGGGAACCACTGAAGCTTTCTTT
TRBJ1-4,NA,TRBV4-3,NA,CASSQEGTRGGEKLFF,TGCGCCAGCAGCCAAGAAGGGACTCGTGGGGGTGAAAAACTGTTTTTT
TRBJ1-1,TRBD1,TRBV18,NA,CASSPFATGGVTEAFF,TGTGCCAGCTCACCATTCGCTACAGGGGGCGTGACTGAAGCTTTCTTT
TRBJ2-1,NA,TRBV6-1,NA,CAGSGEQFF,TGTGCCGGCAGCGGGGAGCAGTTCTTC
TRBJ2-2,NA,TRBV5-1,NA,CASSLAGVTGELFF,TGCGCCAGCAGCTTGGCCGGGGTCACCGGGGAGCTGTTTTTT
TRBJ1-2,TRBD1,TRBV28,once,CASLSGTGYGYTF,TGTGCCAGCCTATCAGGGACAGGGTACGGCTACACCTTC
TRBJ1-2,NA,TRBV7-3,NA,CASSLGGSTDYGYTF,TGTGCCAGCAGCTTAGGAGGGTCTACCGACTATGGCTACACCTTC
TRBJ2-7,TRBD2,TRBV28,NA,CASSPGPSGNFYEQYF,TGTGCCAGCAGCCCCGGCCCTAGCGGGAATTTCTACGAGCAGTACTTC
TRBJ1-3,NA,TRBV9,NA,CASTRSSGNTIYF,TGTGCCAGCACCCGGAGCTCTGGAAACACCATATATTTT
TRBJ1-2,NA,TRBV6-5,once,CASSQDGANYGYTF,TGTGCCAGCAGTCAAGACGGAGCTAACTATGGCTACACCTTC
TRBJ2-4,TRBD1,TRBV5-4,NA,CASSLRTGRFLAKNIQYF,TGTGCCAGCAGCTTACGGACAGGAAGGTTCCTAGCCAAAAACATTCAGTACTTC
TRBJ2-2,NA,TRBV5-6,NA,CASAKRESRETGELFF,TGTGCCAGCGCTAAACGGGAATCGCGCGAAACCGGGGAGCTGTTTTTT
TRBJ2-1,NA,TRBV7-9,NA,CASSLGSGSYNEQFF,TGTGCCAGCAGCTTAGGGTCGGGCTCCTACAATGAGCAGTTCTTC
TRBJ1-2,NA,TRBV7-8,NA,CASSPSRDTYYGYTF,TGTGCCAGCAGCCCTAGCCGGGACACCTACTATGGCTACACCTTC
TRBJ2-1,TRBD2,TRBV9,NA,CASRKDAGGASNEQFF,TGTGCCAGCAGGAAAGACGCGGGGGGCGCAAGCAATGAGCAGTTCTTC
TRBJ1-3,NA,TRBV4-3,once,CASSQGTGNTIYF,TGCGCCAGCAGCCAGGGTACTGGAAACACCATATATTTT
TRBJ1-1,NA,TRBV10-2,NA,CASSAGYTEAFF,TGCGCCAGCAGCGCAGGGTACACTGAAGCTTTCTTT
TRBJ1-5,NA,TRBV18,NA,CASSPSVSNQPQHF,TGTGCCAGCTCACCATCCGTTAGCAATCAGCCCCAGCATTTT
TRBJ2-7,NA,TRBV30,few,CAWSVAYEQYF,TGTGCCTGGAGTGTTGCCTACGAGCAGTACTTC
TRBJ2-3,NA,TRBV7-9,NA,CASSRADTQYF,TGTGCCAGCAGCCGTGCGGATACGCAGTATTTT
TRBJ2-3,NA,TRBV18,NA,CASSPDTDTQYF,TGTGCCAGCTCACCCGACACAGATACGCAGTATTTT
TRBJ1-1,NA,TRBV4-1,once,CASSQDWSRPNTEAFF,TGCGCCAGCAGCCAAGATTGGTCCAGGCCGAACACTGAAGCTTTCTTT
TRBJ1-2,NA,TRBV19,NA,CASSIAGEIYGYTF,TGTGCCAGTAGTATTGCGGGCGAAATCTATGGCTACACCTTC
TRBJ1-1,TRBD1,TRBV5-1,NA,CASSLLGQGSVEAFF,TGCGCCAGCAGCTTGCTCGGACAGGGTAGCGTTGAAGCTTTCTTT
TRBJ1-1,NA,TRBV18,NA,CASSPTPTEAFF,TGTGCCAGCTCCCCGACCCCCACTGAAGCTTTCTTT
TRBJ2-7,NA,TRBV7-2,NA,CASSLGLGGSYEQYF,TGTGCCAGCAGCTTAGGGCTAGGAGGATCCTACGAGCAGTACTTC
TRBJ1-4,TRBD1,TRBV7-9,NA,CASSPGTGNEKLFF,TGTGCCAGCAGCCCCGGGACAGGGAATGAAAAACTGTTTTTT
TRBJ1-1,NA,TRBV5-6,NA,CASAEVRGRTEAFF,TGTGCCAGCGCCGAGGTGCGGGGGCGAACTGAAGCTTTCTTT
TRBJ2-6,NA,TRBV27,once,CASSNIRGSGANVLTF,TGTGCCAGCAGTAACATACGGGGGTCTGGGGCCAACGTCCTGACTTTC
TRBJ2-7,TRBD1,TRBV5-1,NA,CASSLGQALGEQYF,TGCGCCAGCAGCCTAGGACAGGCGCTCGGGGAGCAGTACTTC
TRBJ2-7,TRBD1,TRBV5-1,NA,CASSGAGTGLDEQYF,TGCGCCAGCAGCGGAGCCGGGACAGGCCTTGACGAGCAGTACTTC
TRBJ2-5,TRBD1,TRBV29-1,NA,CSVFGQGGETQYF,TGCAGCGTTTTCGGACAGGGCGGCGAGACCCAGTACTTC